The clone carrying this TCR beta chain was recorded at least ten times. As yet, its antigen is unknown. The data were obtained in a study of CD8 T cells in ankylosing spondylitis. Making the TCR beta libraries involved quantitative 5'-RACE with molecular barcodes. A single record per CDR3 protein comes from TCRdb applying MiXCR to the 5' RACE reads. The sample carries 150,000 to 200,000 distinct CDR3 sequences, 10% to 15% recorded once. Broader study findings: Matched ankylosing spondylitis synovial fluid reportedly showed significant enrichment of disease-linked clones. Blood of patients with ankylosing spondylitis appeared to be characterized by a TCR beta motif of several highly homologous variants. Peripheral blood samples showed relatively rare disease-linked clones, and these clones were CD8+.

The sequencing sample was made of blood, either unsorted or a sorted T cell fraction (not recorded which). The clonotype was recovered from a female donor with ankylosing spondylitis or in good health (not recorded which).

CDR3 DNA: TGTGCCAGCAGTTTAGCGGGAGGGCTGAACACTGAAGCTTTCTTT. It codes for CASSLAGGLNTEAFF. The chain combines TRBV12-3 or TRBV12-4 with TRBJ1-1; D not resolved. The CDR3 is 15 amino acids. V was shortened by 0 bases and J by 0 bases, with 8 bases between the two germline ends.